The clone carrying this TCR beta chain came up a few times. These data are taken from a study of patients and donors after allogeneic stem cell transplantation. One entry per CDR3 protein results from TCRdb running MiXCR on the RT-PCR reads. The table records 410,000 or so distinct CDR3 sequences, around 15% of them present only once. This CDR3 comprises 14 residues. Germline CDR1 and CDR2: SGHDN and FVKESK. The trim removed 4 bases at V and 5 bases at J, leaving 8 bases unmatched. The receptor's source is a human donor who was either an allogeneic HSCT recipient or a stem cell or donor lymphocyte infusion donor (not recorded which). It is not recorded whose cells these are; they may come from a transplant donor. The chain links TRBV14 to TRBJ2-7, with TRBD1 matching 7 bases. The sample was blood, either unsorted or a sorted T cell fraction (not recorded which). CDR3 in DNA: TGTGCCAGCAGCCGCCAGACAGGGACCAACGAGCAGTACTTC. It is translated as CASSRQTGTNEQYF. Based on the CDR3 plus reference TRBV14 and TRBJ2-7, the full variable domain is EAGVTQFPSHSVIEKGQTVTLRCDPISGHDNLYWYRRVMGKEIKFLLHFVKESKQDESGMPNNRFLAERTGGTYSTLKVQPAELEDSGVYFCASSRQTGTNEQYFGPGTRLTVT.